This T cell receptor beta chain was captured in a study of T cell repertoires in cytomegalovirus infection. The wider study: Evidence of both CMV infection and a matching HLA type came from public TCR beta signatures.

Germline V gene sequence: CDR1 SGHVS, CDR2 FNYEAQ. CDR3 length equals 16 residues. Trimming took off 4 bases at V and 9 bases at J, with 22 bases between the two ends. On this clonotype itself: As yet, its antigen is unknown.

TCRdb processed the reads anew with MiXCR; each CDR3 protein has one entry. This table has around 630,000 distinct CDR3 sequences, around 24% appearing once. Regarding the study as a whole: Cumulative public TCR beta family frequency identified carriers of CMV plus the relevant HLA. HLA-C-restricted, CMV-specific TCR beta clonotypes were dominant ex vivo.

What was sequenced was CD8+ T cells from PBMCs. This sequence originates from a human donor in good health (CMV status not recorded). Some clones in this sample may be carry-over from other donors' samples. The gene calls are TRBV7-6 and TRBJ2-1; D is tentatively TRBD1 or TRBD2 (5 bases each). Written as DNA, the CDR3 is TGTGCCAGCAGCTGGGGAGATGGAGTCAGGGTCTCTGAGCAGTTCTTC. This encodes CASSWGDGVRVSEQFF.